Listed here are 13 T cell receptor beta chains from one sample, sequenced in a study of T cell responses to AZD1222 COVID-19 vaccine (dated by TCRdb to the early 2020s). Libraries were prepared through the immunoSEQ multiplex PCR assay. The table was pulled from immuneACCESS by TCRdb, which kept in-frame rearrangements only. Such tables lose some clones; where checked, under half of the loss comes from unresolved V genes, and the rest has no known cause. In this sample the table shows around 140,000 clones, around 90% of which occur a single time. Approximately 5.4% of the sample rests with the top ten. The time point label on this specimen signifies: about 28 days (+/-7) after the second vaccine dose. Per the publication, the treatment or condition label means: meningococcal conjugate vaccine given as trial control. The sequences come from peripheral blood, collected 28 days after the second dose of the MenACWY control vaccine. These receptors all stem from an adult who received the MenACWY meningococcal vaccine as a control.

CDR3 nucleotides: TGTGCCATGAACCGGGACAGAAGCACAGATACGCAGTATTTT. Residues: CAMNRDRSTDTQYF. The rearrangement links TRBV2 to TRBJ2-3; TRBD1 matches at 7 bases. CDR3 length: 14 amino acids. With 10 bases clipped from V and 0 bases from J, the junction kept 7 bases outside the gene matches. Germline CDR1 reads SNHLY; CDR2 reads FYNNEI.

The chain employs TRBV7-3 and TRBJ2-4; 8 nucleotides agree with TRBD1. CDR3 length: 19 residues. The J segment lost 2 bases and the V segment lost 5 bases, leaving 17 bases of the junction unmatched. CDR1 and CDR2 (germline): SGHTA, FQGTGA. The CDR3 loop is CASSPQKSTGANPKNIQYF. The DNA of the CDR3 is TGTGCCAGCAGCCCTCAGAAATCGACAGGGGCGAATCCCAAAAACATTCAGTACTTC.

The V and J genes are TRBV30 and TRBJ1-2; TRBD1 agrees at 7 bases. The length of the CDR3 is 16 residues. V lost 3 bases to trimming and J lost 2 bases; unmatched junction nucleotides: 12. Germline values: CDR1 GTSNPN, CDR2 SVGIG (reference sequence). Written as DNA, the CDR3 is TGTGCCTGGAGAGCAGGAGGGACAGTTTACAACTATGGCTACACCTTC. Its protein is CAWRAGGTVYNYGYTF. Using reference TRBV30 and TRBJ1-2 for the parts outside the CDR3, the full variable domain is SQTIHQWPATLVQPVGSPLSLECTVEGTSNPNLYWYRQAAGRGLQLLFYSVGIGQISSEVPQNLSASRPQDRQFILSSKKLLLSDSGFYLCAWRAGGTVYNYGYTFGSGTRLTVV.

The chain links TRBV7-2 to TRBJ1-2; 11 bases map to TRBD1. Germline loops: CDR1 SGHTA, CDR2 FQGNSA. V gave up 5 bases and J gave up 5 bases; unmatched junction bases: 7. The CDR3 covers 15 residues. The CDR3 reads CASSRDGTGGYGYTF. The CDR3 nucleotides are TGTGCCAGCAGCCGTGACGGGACAGGGGGATATGGCTACACCTTC.

This chain connects TRBV11-1 to TRBJ2-5, with 10 positions matching TRBD1. The V gene end was trimmed by 3 bases and the J gene end by 4 bases; junction bases not matched to a gene: 2. CDR1 and CDR2 (germline): SGHAT, FQDESV (reference sequence). The CDR3 is made up of 14 amino acids. In DNA, the CDR3 is TGTGCCAGCAGCTTCGACAGGGGGCGAGAGACCCAGTACTTC. This codes for CASSFDRGRETQYF.

This clone is a singleton in its sample. V is TRBV10-3 and J is TRBJ2-1, with TRBD2 matching 9 bases. This CDR3 is built from 17 residues. Per the germline V gene, CDR1 is ENHRY and CDR2 is SYGVKD. With 4 bases clipped from V and 5 bases from J, the junction kept 12 bases outside the gene matches. The CDR3 DNA is TGTGCCATCAGTGCGGAACTAGCGGGTGGGACCGACAATGAGCAGTTCTTC. This encodes CAISAELAGGTDNEQFF.

The rearrangement uses TRBV6-2 or TRBV6-3 and TRBJ1-1; the D gene is possibly TRBD1 (6 bases). CDR3 length equals 15 residues. Trimming took off 5 bases at V and 5 bases at J, with 18 bases between the two ends. Germline V lookup: CDR1 MNHEY, CDR2 SVGEGT. Written as DNA, the CDR3 is TGTGCCAGCAGTCGCCTATGGGGGCCGAGGACTGAAGCTTTCTTT. This encodes CASSRLWGPRTEAFF.

The genes are TRBV5-1 and TRBJ1-4; D ambiguous. The germline V gene encodes CDR1 SGHRS and CDR2 YFSETQ. The CDR3 loop spans 16 amino acids. V lost 4 bases and J lost 4, with 17 bases in between. The CDR3 is CASSRGLQNDNEKLFF. In DNA form, the CDR3 reads TGCGCCAGCAGCAGAGGTCTACAGAATGATAATGAAAAACTGTTTTTT.

This clone was seen more than once but under ten times. V gene TRBV9 combines with J gene TRBJ1-5; D is perhaps TRBD1 (6 bases). Per the germline V gene, CDR1 is SGDLS and CDR2 is YYNGEE. The CDR3 covers 13 residues. V was pared by 5 bases and J by 6 bases, with 12 bases between. CDR3 residues: CASSERGGQPQHF. The CDR3 bases are TGTGCCAGCAGTGAAAGGGGGGGTCAGCCCCAGCATTTT.

The table lists this clone with a count of one. The gene calls are TRBV6-5 and TRBJ2-7; 14 nucleotides line up with TRBD2. The CDR3 sequence is 15 residues long. Germline loops: CDR1 MNHEY, CDR2 SVGAGI. The J segment lost 2 bases and the V segment lost 5 bases, leaving 2 bases of the junction unmatched. The chain's CDR3 is CASSMTSGGAYEQYF. The CDR3 nucleotides read TGTGCCAGCAGTATGACTAGCGGGGGGGCCTACGAGCAGTACTTC.

The sample holds a few counts of this clone. The V call is TRBV25-1, the J call TRBJ1-1; 10 nucleotides line up with TRBD1. V gave up 4 bases and J gave up 10 bases; unmatched junction bases: 15. The germline gives CDR1 MGHDK, CDR2 SYGVNS. The CDR3 sequence is 16 residues long. CDR3 sequence reads: CASSATGTGARYSAFF. The CDR3 nucleotides are TGTGCCAGCAGTGCAACCGGGACAGGGGCCCGCTACTCAGCTTTCTTT. The full variable domain, its missing parts supplied by reference TRBV25-1 and TRBJ1-1, is EADIYQTPRYLVIGTGKKITLECSQTMGHDKMYWYQQDPGMELHLIHYSYGVNSTEKGDLSSESTVSRIRTEHFPLTLESARPSHTSQYLCASSATGTGARYSAFFGQGTRLTVV.

J is TRBJ1-1 and V is TRBV5-8, with D tentatively TRBD1 (5 bases). Germline CDR1 SGHTS, CDR2 YDEGEE. CDR3 length: 16 residues. V was clipped by 2 bases and J by 1 base, with 15 bases between them. The CDR3 sequence: CASSLDSPGTNTEAFF. The CDR3 bases are TGTGCCAGCAGCTTAGACAGCCCGGGGACGAACACTGAAGCTTTCTTT.

The chain carries TRBV7-9 and TRBJ1-3; D is perhaps TRBD1 (6 bases). The CDR3 consists of 18 residues. Germline loops: CDR1 SEHNR, CDR2 FQNEAQ (reference sequence). Trimming shortened V by 3 bases and J by 2 bases, and 20 bases separated the two germline ends. CDR3 residues: CASSLLIHRGGPGNTIYF. CDR3 DNA: TGTGCCAGCAGCTTGCTAATACATCGTGGGGGGCCTGGAAACACCATATATTTT.